This T cell receptor (beta chain) was profiled in a study of B cell selection in AIRE deficiency. Libraries were prepared by immunoSEQ multiplex PCR; TCRdb keeps only in-frame clonotypes and omits some of them. The sample contains about 25,000 clones, 95% to 96% of which appear only once. V lost 0 bases and J 2 bases, leaving 16 bases between the germline ends. The CDR3 consists of 17 residues. Germline V lookup: CDR1 SEHNR, CDR2 FQNEAQ (reference sequence). Sorting defined conventional CD4 T cells as CD4+CD127+. The V and J genes are TRBV7-9 and TRBJ1-1; D not certain. Sequenced: CD4+CD127+ conventional T cells sorted from PBMCs. This sequence originates from a human donor in good health. The CDR3 is CASSLAGGVEKNTEAFF. The CDR3 DNA follows: TGTGCCAGCAGCTTAGCCGGTGGAGTTGAGAAAAACACTGAAGCTTTCTTT.